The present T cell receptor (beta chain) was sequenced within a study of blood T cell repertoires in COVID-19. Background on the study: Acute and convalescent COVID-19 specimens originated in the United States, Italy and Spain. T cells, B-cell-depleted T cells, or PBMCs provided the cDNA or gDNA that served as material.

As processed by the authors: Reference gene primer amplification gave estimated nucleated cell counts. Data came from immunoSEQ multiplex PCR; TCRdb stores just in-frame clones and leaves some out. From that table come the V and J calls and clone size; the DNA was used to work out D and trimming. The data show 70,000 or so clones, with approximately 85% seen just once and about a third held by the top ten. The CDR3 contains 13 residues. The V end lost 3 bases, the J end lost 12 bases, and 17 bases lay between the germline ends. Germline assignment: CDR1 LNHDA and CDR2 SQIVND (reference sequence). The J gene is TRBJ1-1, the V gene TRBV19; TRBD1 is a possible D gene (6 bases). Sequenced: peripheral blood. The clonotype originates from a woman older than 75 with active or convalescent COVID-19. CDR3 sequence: CASSIGDRTLSFF. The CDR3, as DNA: TGTGCCAGTAGTATTGGAGACAGGACTTTGTCTTTCTTT.